This T cell receptor (beta chain) derives from a study of T cell changes during pregnancy in multiple sclerosis. Clones were read by immunoSEQ multiplex PCR, and TCRdb kept only the in-frame ones, dropping some. The table lists some 130,000 clones, about 95% of them singletons, with more than 0.4% in the top ten. Unmatched junction bases numbered 6, after V lost 4 bases and J lost 3 bases. The germline V gene encodes CDR1 SGHVS and CDR2 FQNEAQ. CDR3 length equals 17 residues. Sample: peripheral blood, taken after pregnancy. This rearrangement joins TRBV7-8 to TRBJ2-1, with 13 bases identical to TRBD2. This receptor was obtained from a female donor with multiple sclerosis, enrolled in a pregnancy study. The CDR3: CASSWPRTSGSYNEQFF. CDR3 coding DNA: TGTGCCAGCAGCTGGCCCCGGACTAGCGGGAGCTACAATGAGCAGTTCTTC.